This entry concerns a single T cell receptor (beta chain). This record comes from a study of cytotoxic CD8 clonotypes in ibrutinib-treated CLL. Germline V gene lookup returns CDR1 KGHSH and CDR2 LQKENI. V lost 0 bases to trimming and J lost 0 bases, with 4 bases between them. This CDR3 comprises 14 residues. Libraries were prepared by immunoSEQ multiplex PCR; TCRdb keeps only in-frame clonotypes and omits some of them. Here the sample spans some 290,000 clones, almost 80% being singletons. The TCR comes from a human donor with chronic lymphocytic leukemia. The sample was PBMCs, taken before ibrutinib treatment. This chain joins TRBV18 and TRBJ2-3; no firm D call. The CDR3: CASSPPTSTDTQYF. The CDR3 DNA is TGTGCCAGCTCACCACCAACGAGCACAGATACGCAGTATTTT.